Detailed here is one T cell receptor (beta chain). The assay was carried out at the deep level. The unsorted PBMC replicate PCRs were performed with about 300 ng DNA, some 30,000 T cell genomes. Data came from immunoSEQ multiplex PCR; TCRdb stores just in-frame clones and leaves some out. The sample contains approximately 510,000 clones, more than 65% of which appear only once. These data originate in a study of shared clonotypes between healthy human individuals. The V end lost 5 bases, the J end lost 8 bases, and 22 bases lay between the germline ends. The germline V gene encodes CDR1 SGHDT and CDR2 YYEEEE. The CDR3 sequence is 15 residues long.

The V gene is TRBV5-6, the J gene TRBJ1-2, with D perhaps matching TRBD1 (5 bases). The clonotype was recovered from a woman aged 40 to 49 in good health. Some clones in this sample may be carry-over from other donors' samples. Sequencing input: PBMCs. In DNA form, the CDR3 reads TGTGCCAGCAGTTACACCTCCGGGACGGTCCGCGGCTACACCTTC. Protein sequence: CASSYTSGTVRGYTF. Supplemented by reference TRBV5-6 and TRBJ1-2, the full variable domain reads DAGVTQSPTHLIKTRGQQVTLRCSPKSGHDTVSWYQQALGQGPQFIFQYYEEEERQRGNFPDRFSGHQFPNYSSELNVNALLLGDSALYLCASSYTSGTVRGYTFGSGTRLTVV.